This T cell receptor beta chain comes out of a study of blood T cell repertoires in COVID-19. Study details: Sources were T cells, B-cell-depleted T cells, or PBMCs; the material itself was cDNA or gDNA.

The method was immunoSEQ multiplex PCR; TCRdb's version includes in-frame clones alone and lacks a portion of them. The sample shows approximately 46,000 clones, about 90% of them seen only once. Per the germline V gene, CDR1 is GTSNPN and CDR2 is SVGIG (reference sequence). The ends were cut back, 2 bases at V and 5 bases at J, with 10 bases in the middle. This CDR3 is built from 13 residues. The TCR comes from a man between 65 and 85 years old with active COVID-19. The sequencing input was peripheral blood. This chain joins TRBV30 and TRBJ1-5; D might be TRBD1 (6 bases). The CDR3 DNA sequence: TGTGCCTGGAGTAGGGGGGGAGATCAGCCCCAGCATTTT. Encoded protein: CAWSRGGDQPQHF.